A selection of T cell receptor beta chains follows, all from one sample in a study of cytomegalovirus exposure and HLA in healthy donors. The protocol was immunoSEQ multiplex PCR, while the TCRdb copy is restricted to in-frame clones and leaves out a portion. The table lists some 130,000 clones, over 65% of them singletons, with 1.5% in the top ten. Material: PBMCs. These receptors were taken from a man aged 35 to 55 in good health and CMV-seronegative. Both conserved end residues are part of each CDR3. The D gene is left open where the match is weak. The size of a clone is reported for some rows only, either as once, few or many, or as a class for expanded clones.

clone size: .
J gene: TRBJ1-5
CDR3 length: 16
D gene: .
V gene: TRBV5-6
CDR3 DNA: TGTGCCAGCAGCTTCGGGGGGCAGGGGTTAAGGCAGCCCCAGCATTTT
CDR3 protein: CASSFGGQGLRQPQHF

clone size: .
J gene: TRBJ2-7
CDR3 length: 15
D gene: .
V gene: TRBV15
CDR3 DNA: TGTGCCACCAGCAGCCCAGCGGTTGGCTCCTACGAGCAGTACTTC
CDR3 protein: CATSSPAVGSYEQYF

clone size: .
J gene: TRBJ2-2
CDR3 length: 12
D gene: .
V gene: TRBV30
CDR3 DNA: TGTGCCTGGAACGGAGAATCCGGGGAGCTGTTTTTT
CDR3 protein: CAWNGESGELFF

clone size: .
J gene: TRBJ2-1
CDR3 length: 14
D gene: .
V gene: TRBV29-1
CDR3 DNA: TGCAGCGGGGGCAGGGCGAGTGACTACAATGAGCAGTTCTTC
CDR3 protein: CSGGRASDYNEQFF

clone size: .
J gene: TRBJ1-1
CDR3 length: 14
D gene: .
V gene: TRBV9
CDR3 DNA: TGTGCCAGCAGCGTCCAGGGTATCTCCACTGAAGCTTTCTTT
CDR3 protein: CASSVQGISTEAFF

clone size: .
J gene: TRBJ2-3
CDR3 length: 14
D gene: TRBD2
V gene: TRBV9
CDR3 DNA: TGTGCCAGCAGCGTTAACAGCGGGGAAGATACGCAGTATTTT
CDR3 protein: CASSVNSGEDTQYF

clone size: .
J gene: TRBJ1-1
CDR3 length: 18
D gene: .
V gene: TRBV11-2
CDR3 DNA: TGTGCCAGCAGCTTAGGATGGACGTCGGGGTACGCACCTACTGAAGCTTTCTTT
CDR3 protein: CASSLGWTSGYAPTEAFF

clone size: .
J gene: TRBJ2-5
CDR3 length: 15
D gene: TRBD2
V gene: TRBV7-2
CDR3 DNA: TGTGCCAGCAGCTTAGATGCGGGGGGTACTGAGACCCAGTACTTC
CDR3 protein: CASSLDAGGTETQYF

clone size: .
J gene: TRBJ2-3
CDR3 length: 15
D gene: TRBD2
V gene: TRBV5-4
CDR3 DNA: TGTGCCAGCAGCTTGGCCTTTAGCGGGAAAGATACGCAGTATTTT
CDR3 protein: CASSLAFSGKDTQYF

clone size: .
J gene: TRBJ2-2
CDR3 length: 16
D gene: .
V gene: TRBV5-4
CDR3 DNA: TGTGCCAGCAGCCCGGGGGGGACAGGGAGTACCGGGGAGCTGTTTTTT
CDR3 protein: CASSPGGTGSTGELFF

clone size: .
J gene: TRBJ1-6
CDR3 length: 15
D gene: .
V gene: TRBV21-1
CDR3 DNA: TGTGCCAGCAGCACCGGGACAGGCTACCGATCACCCCTCCACTTT
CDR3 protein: CASSTGTGYRSPLHF

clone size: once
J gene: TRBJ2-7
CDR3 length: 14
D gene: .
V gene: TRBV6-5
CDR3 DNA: TGTGCCAGCAGTTACTCAGGCAGGGGTTACGAGCAGTACTTC
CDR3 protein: CASSYSGRGYEQYF

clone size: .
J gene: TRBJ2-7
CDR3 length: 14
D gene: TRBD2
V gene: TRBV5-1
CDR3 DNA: TGCGCCAGCAGCTTGGTTGCGGGGGGGCAGGAGCAGTACTTC
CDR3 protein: CASSLVAGGQEQYF

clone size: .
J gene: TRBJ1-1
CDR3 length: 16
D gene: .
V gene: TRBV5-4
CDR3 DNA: TGTGCCAGCAGCTTGGGACGGCAGGGGAGGAACACTGAAGCTTTCTTT
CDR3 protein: CASSLGRQGRNTEAFF

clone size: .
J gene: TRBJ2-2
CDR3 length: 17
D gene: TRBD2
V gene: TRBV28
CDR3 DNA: TGTGCCAGCAGTGTAACTAGCGGGGGGTTTAACACCGGGGAGCTGTTTTTT
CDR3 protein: CASSVTSGGFNTGELFF

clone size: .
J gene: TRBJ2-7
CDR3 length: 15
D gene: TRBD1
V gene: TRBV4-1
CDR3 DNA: TGCGCCAGCAGCCAAGGTGGGACAGGGTCCTACGAGCAGTACTTC
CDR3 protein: CASSQGGTGSYEQYF

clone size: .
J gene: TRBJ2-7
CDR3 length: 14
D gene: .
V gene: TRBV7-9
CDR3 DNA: TGTGCCAGCAGCCCACAGGACTATTCCTACGAGCAGTACTTC
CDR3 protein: CASSPQDYSYEQYF

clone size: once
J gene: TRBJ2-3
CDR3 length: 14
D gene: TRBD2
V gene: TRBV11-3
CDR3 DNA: TGTGCCAGCAGCTACCGGGGGGTTCAGGATACGCAGTATTTT
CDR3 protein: CASSYRGVQDTQYF

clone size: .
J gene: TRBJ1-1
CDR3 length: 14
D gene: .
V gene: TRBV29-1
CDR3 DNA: TGCAGCGTTCCGGGCAGGTCGGGGTACACTGAAGCTTTCTTT
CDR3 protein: CSVPGRSGYTEAFF

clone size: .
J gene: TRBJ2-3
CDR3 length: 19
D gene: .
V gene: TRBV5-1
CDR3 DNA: TGCGCCAGCAGCTTAACCGGGACTTCAGAGCCCTGGAGCGCAGATACGCAGTATTTT
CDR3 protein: CASSLTGTSEPWSADTQYF

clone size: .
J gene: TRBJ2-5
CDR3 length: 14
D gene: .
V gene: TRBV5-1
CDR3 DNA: TGCGCCAGCAGCTTTGATACACCCCAAGAGACCCAGTACTTC
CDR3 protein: CASSFDTPQETQYF

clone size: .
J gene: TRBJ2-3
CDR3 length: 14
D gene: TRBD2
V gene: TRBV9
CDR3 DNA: TGTGCCAGTGGAACTAGCGGCTACACAGATACGCAGTATTTT
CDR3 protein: CASGTSGYTDTQYF

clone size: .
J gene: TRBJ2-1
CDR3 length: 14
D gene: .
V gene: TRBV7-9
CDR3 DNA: TGTGCCAGCAGCCCCCCCCACCGGGGCAATGAGCAGTTCTTC
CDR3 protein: CASSPPHRGNEQFF

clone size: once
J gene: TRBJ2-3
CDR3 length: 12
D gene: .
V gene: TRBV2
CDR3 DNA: TGTGCCAGCAGTGGGAGTGTAAATACGCAGTATTTT
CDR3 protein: CASSGSVNTQYF

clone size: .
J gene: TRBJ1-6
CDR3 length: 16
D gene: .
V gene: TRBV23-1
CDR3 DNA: TGCGCCAGCAGTCAACCAGACAGGCCGATTAATTCACCCCTCCACTTT
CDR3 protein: CASSQPDRPINSPLHF

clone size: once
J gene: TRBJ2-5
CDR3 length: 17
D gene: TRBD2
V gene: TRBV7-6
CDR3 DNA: TGTGCCAGCAGCTTTTTGCGTAGCGGGAAATCTGAAGAGACCCAGTACTTC
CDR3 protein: CASSFLRSGKSEETQYF

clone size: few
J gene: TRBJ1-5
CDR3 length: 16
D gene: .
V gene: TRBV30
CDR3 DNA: TGTGCCTGGAGTTCGTACTCAGGGTATAGCAATCAGCCCCAGCATTTT
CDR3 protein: CAWSSYSGYSNQPQHF